This T cell receptor (beta chain) came from a study of CD8 T cells in Susac syndrome. Study-level information: Within the group of sequenced Susac syndrome patients, more than five had active disease and eight were in remission.

Only one count was recorded for this clonotype. An end of the junction differs from the germline gene, which may be a read error. CDR3 length equals 15 residues. Per the germline V gene, CDR1 is SGHRS and CDR2 is YFSETQ. Random hexamers were used to reverse transcribe 0.5 to 1 ug of RNA. TCRdb re-analysed the immunoSEQ multiplex PCR reads in MiXCR, keeping a single row per CDR3 protein. The sample consists of around 150,000 distinct CDR3 sequences, approximately 95% of them appearing once. Recently defined diagnostic criteria classed the Susac syndrome patients as definite or probable. J is TRBJ2-2 and V is TRBV5-1, with D perhaps TRBD2 (5 bases). This TCR derives from a human donor with Susac syndrome. Sequencing was done on a sample of CD8+ T cells from PBMCs. CDR3 nucleotides: TGCGCCAGCAGCGACGGGCTATCGAACACCGGGGAACTGTTTTTT. Amino acid sequence: CASSDGLSNTGELFF.